This entry features one TCR beta chain sequence. Donors were nominally healthy when sampled, though unrecorded immune exposures were likely. These data belong to a study of cytomegalovirus exposure and HLA in healthy donors. 60 Vbeta and 13 Jbeta primers were used in PCR. The repertoire was sequenced with immunoSEQ multiplex PCR; TCRdb's copy has only in-frame clones and lacks some. Here the sample spans a few hundred thousand clones, more than 60% being singletons. Material for sequencing was PBMCs. The receptor was isolated from a woman aged 60 to 75 in good health and CMV-seropositive.

CDR3 sequence (DNA): TGTGCCAGCTCACCAGCGCAGGTTTCCTACGAGCAGTTCTTC. Protein: CASSPAQVSYEQFF. J is TRBJ2-7 and V is TRBV18; no firm D call. The DNA end is a closer match to TRBJ2-1, so the J assignment may be wrong. Germline V CDR1 and CDR2: KGHSH, LQKENI. The CDR3 is made up of 14 amino acids.